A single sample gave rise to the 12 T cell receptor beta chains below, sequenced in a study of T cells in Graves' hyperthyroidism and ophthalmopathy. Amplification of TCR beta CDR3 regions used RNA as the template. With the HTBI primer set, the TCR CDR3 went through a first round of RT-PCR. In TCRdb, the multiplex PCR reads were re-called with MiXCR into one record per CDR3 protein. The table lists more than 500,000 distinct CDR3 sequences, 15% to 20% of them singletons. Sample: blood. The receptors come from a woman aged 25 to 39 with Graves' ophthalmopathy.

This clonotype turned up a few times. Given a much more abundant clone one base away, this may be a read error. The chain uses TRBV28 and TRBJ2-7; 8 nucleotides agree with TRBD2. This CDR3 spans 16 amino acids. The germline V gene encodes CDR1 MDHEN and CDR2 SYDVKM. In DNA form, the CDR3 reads TGTGCCAGCAGTCCCACCGGGGGGGCCCTAGCCTACGGGCAGTACTTC. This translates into CASSPTGGALAYGQYF.

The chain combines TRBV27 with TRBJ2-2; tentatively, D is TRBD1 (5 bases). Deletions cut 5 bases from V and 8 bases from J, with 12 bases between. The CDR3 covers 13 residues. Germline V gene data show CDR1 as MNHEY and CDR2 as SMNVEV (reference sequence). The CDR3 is CASSLRGPGELFF. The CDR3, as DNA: TGTGCCAGCAGTCTTAGGGGCCCGGGGGAGCTGTTTTTT.

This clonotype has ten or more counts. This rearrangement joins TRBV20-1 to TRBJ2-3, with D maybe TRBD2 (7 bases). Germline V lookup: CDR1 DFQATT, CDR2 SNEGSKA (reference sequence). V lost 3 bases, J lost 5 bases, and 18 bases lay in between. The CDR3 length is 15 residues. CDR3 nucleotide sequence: TGCAGTGCTAGGTACCGCGGGAGCAGGGGAGATACGCAGTATTTT. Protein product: CSARYRGSRGDTQYF.

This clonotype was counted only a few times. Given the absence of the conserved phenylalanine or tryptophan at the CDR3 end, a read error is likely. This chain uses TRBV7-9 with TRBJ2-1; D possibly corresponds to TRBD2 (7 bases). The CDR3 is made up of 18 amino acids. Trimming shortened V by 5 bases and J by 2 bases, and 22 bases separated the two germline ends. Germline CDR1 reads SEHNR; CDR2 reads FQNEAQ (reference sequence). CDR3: CASSGRTPAGAPYNEQFL. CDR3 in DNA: TGTGCCAGCAGCGGGCGGACACCTGCGGGGGCCCCCTACAATGAGCAGTTCTTA.

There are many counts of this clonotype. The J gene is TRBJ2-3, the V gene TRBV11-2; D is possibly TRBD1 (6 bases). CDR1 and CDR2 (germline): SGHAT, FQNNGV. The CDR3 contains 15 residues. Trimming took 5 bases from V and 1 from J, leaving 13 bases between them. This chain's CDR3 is CASSPWTDRTDTQYF. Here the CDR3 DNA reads TGTGCCAGCAGCCCGTGGACAGATCGCACAGATACGCAGTATTTT. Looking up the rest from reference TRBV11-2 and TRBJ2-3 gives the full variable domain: EAGVAQSPRYKIIEKRQSVAFWCNPISGHATLYWYQQILGQGPKLLIQFQNNGVVDDSQLPKDRFSAERLKGVDSTLKIQPAKLEDSAVYLCASSPWTDRTDTQYFGPGTRLTVL.

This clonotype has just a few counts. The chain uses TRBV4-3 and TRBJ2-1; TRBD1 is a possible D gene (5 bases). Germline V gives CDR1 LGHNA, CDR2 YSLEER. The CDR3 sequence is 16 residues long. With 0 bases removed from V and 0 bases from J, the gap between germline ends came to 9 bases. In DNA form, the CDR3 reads TGCGCCAGCAGCCAAGATCCAGGGTTCTCCTACAATGAGCAGTTCTTC. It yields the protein CASSQDPGFSYNEQFF.

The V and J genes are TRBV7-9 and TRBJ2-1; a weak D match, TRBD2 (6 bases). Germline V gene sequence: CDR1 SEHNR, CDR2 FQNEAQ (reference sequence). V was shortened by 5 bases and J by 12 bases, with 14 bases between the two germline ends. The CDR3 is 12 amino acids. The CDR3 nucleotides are TGTGCCAGCAGCCGCGGAGGGGTTAGGCAGTTCTTC. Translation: CASSRGGVRQFF.

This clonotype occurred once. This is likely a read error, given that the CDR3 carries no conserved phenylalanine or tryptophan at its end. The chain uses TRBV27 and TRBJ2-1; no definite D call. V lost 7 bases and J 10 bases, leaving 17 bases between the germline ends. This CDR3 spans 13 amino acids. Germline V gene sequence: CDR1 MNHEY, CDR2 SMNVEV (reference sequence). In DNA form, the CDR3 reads TGTGCCAGCAAACTCTTGCGAGTAGGCGAGCAGTTCCTC. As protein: CASKLLRVGEQFL.

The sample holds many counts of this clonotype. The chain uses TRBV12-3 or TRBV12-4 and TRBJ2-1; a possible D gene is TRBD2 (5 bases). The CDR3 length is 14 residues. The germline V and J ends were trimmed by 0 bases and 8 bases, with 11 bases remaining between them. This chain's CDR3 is CASSLAGVSYEQFF. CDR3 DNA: TGTGCCAGCAGTTTAGCGGGAGTCAGCTATGAGCAGTTCTTC.

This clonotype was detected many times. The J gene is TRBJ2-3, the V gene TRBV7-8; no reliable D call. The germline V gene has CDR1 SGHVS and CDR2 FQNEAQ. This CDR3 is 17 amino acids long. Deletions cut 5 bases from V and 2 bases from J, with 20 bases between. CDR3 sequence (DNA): TGTGCCAGCAGCAAAGCCCAGACCCCTACCTCCACAGATACGCAGTATTTT. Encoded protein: CASSKAQTPTSTDTQYF. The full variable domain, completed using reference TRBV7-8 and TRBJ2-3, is GAGVSQSPRYKVAKRGQDVALRCDPISGHVSLFWYQQALGQGPEFLTYFQNEAQLDKSGLPSDRFFAERPEGSVSTLKIQRTQQEDSAVYLCASSKAQTPTSTDTQYFGPGTRLTVL.

CDR3 residues: CASSDRGIQPQHF. The DNA for the CDR3 is TGTGCCAGCAGTGACCGGGGTATTCAGCCCCAGCATTTT. J is TRBJ1-5 and V is TRBV6-2 or TRBV6-3; D is undetermined. The CDR3 loop spans 13 amino acids. The V end lost 5 bases, the J end lost 6 bases, and 11 bases lay between the germline ends. Germline V CDR1 and CDR2: MNHEY, SVGEGT.

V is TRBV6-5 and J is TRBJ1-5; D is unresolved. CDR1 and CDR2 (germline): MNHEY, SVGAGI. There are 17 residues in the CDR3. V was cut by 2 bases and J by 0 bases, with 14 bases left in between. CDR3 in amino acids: CASSYAPALYSNQPQHF. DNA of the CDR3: TGTGCCAGCAGTTACGCGCCAGCCCTCTATAGCAATCAGCCCCAGCATTTT.